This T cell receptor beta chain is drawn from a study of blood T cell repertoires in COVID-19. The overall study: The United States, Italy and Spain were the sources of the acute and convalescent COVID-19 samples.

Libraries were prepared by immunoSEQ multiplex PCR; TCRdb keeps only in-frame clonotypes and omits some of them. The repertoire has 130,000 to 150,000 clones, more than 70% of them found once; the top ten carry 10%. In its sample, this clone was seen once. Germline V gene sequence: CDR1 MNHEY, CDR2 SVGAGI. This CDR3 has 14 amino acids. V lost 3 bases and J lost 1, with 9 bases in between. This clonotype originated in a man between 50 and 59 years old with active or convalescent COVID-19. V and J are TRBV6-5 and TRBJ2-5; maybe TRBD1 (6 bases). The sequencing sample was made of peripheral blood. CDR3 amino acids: CASSYGTLQETQYF. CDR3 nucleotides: TGTGCCAGCAGTTATGGGACACTCCAAGAGACCCAGTACTTC.